What follows are 24 T cell receptor beta chains derived from one specimen sequenced in a study of OX40 agonist ivuxolimab in advanced cancers. This table comes from immunoSEQ multiplex PCR, and its TCRdb copy is limited to in-frame clones, with some not included. The repertoire includes around 140,000 clones, about nine tenths of them detected once, and 0.95% to 1.4% sits in the top ten. The sequenced sample was CD4+ or CD8+ T cells sorted from blood, obtained in a trial of the OX40 agonist ivuxolimab. The receptors originated from an adult with an advanced solid tumor such as melanoma, head and neck, liver or kidney cancer.

A few counts support this clone. V and J are TRBV7-2 and TRBJ1-5, with 7 bases lining up with TRBD1. The J segment lost 5 bases and the V segment lost 5 bases, leaving 9 bases of the junction unmatched. This CDR3 has 15 amino acids. CDR1 is SGHTA, CDR2 FQGNSA, per germline. The CDR3 coding sequence is TGTGCCAGCAGCCAATTCGACAGGGAGTATCAGCCCCAGCATTTT. Translated: CASSQFDREYQPQHF.

This chain joins TRBV30 and TRBJ1-1; no firm D call. The CDR3 runs to 12 residues. Germline CDR1 and CDR2: GTSNPN and SVGIG (reference sequence). Trimming cost V 2 bases and J 7 bases, with 11 bases left between them. CDR3 protein: CAWSHTLGEAFF. The CDR3 DNA reads as TGTGCCTGGAGTCACACCCTAGGTGAAGCTTTCTTT.

The chain combines TRBV6-5 with TRBJ1-5, with D perhaps TRBD1 (6 bases). Looked up from germline, CDR1 is MNHEY and CDR2 is SVGAGI. There are 13 residues in the CDR3. V lost 5 bases and J lost 7, with 12 bases in between. CDR3 sequence reads: CASSGGLGQPQHF. The CDR3 DNA sequence: TGTGCCAGCAGTGGGGGGCTTGGGCAGCCCCAGCATTTT.

The chain employs TRBV28 and TRBJ1-5; D possibly corresponds to TRBD1 (5 bases). The germline CDR1 and CDR2 sequences are MDHEN and SYDVKM. V lost 5 bases to trimming and J lost 3 bases, with 20 bases between them. There are 17 residues in the CDR3. The CDR3 nucleotides are TGTGCCAGCAGTAATACGAGGCAGGGAGGTAACAATCAGCCCCAGCATTTT. As protein: CASSNTRQGGNNQPQHF.

CDR3: CASSLDPGWETQYF. The CDR3 bases are TGTGCCAGCAGCTTAGATCCTGGATGGGAGACCCAGTACTTC. This chain uses TRBV11-2 with TRBJ2-5; no reliable D call. Germline V gene data show CDR1 as SGHAT and CDR2 as FQNNGV. The CDR3 totals 14 residues. Trimming removed 0 bases from V and 5 bases from J, with 10 bases in between.

V gene TRBV27 combines with J gene TRBJ1-1; TRBD1 is a possible D gene (5 bases). Per germline, CDR1 MNHEY and CDR2 SMNVEV (reference sequence). Trimming took 5 bases from V and 8 from J, leaving 18 bases between them. The CDR3 totals 14 residues. The CDR3 loop reads CASSRRGLQQEAFF. The CDR3 nucleotides read TGTGCCAGCAGTCGAAGGGGCCTTCAGCAGGAAGCTTTCTTT.

The chain links TRBV7-2 to TRBJ2-1, with 9 bases lining up with TRBD2. The CDR3 is 16 residues long. V trimming: 1 base; J trimming: 7 bases; junction bases outside the gene matches: 8. Germline assignment: CDR1 SGHTA and CDR2 FQGNSA. The CDR3 sequence: CASSLGSVAGGNEQFF. CDR3 bases: TGTGCCAGCAGCTTAGGATCTGTGGCGGGAGGGAATGAGCAGTTCTTC.

This chain links TRBV18 with TRBJ1-5; D is perhaps TRBD1 (6 bases). The CDR3 totals 15 residues. In germline, CDR1 is KGHSH, CDR2 LQKENI. V shed 2 bases and J shed 3 bases, with 11 bases lying between them. The CDR3 sequence is CASSPMDSINQPQHF. CDR3 coding DNA: TGTGCCAGCTCACCAATGGACAGTATCAATCAGCCCCAGCATTTT.

The genes are TRBV7-2 and TRBJ2-1; perhaps TRBD2 as D (6 bases). Germline V gives CDR1 SGHTA, CDR2 FQGNSA. The CDR3 runs to 15 residues. V was cut by 1 base and J by 2 bases, with 9 bases left in between. CDR3 region: CASSLGRETYNEQFF. The CDR3 bases are TGTGCCAGCAGCTTAGGCCGGGAGACCTACAATGAGCAGTTCTTC.

V is TRBV9 and J is TRBJ2-2, with a possible D match to TRBD2 (5 bases). V dropped 4 bases and J dropped 0 bases, with 13 bases sitting between them. CDR3 length: 16 residues. CDR1 is SGDLS, CDR2 YYNGEE, per germline. CDR3 loop: CASSPRADANTGELFF. CDR3 nucleotides: TGTGCCAGCAGCCCCCGAGCGGATGCGAACACCGGGGAGCTGTTTTTT.

The chain combines TRBV9 with TRBJ2-2; D is tentatively TRBD1 or TRBD2 (5 bases each). Deletions cut 3 bases from V and 6 bases from J, with 18 bases between. CDR3 length equals 16 residues. CDR1 is SGDLS, CDR2 YYNGEE, per germline. The CDR3 nucleotides read TGTGCCAGCAGCGCAAGAGGGGCCGAAGTTTCCGGGGAGCTGTTTTTT. Encoded protein: CASSARGAEVSGELFF.

This chain uses TRBV28 with TRBJ2-1; 7 positions agree with TRBD2. Germline V lookup: CDR1 MDHEN, CDR2 SYDVKM. The CDR3 is 16 residues long. The V and J ends lost 3 bases and 3 bases, in that order; junction bases with no gene match: 8. The CDR3 loop is CASSFLGGGDYNEQFF. The CDR3 nucleotides are TGTGCCAGCAGTTTCCTGGGGGGAGGGGACTACAATGAGCAGTTCTTC.

The chain is built from TRBV28 and TRBJ1-5; possible D gene TRBD1, 6 bases. Between the trimmed V and J ends, which lost 6 bases and 3 bases, there was a span of 12 bases. CDR1 is MDHEN, CDR2 SYDVKM, per germline. The CDR3 runs 14 residues. Here the CDR3 reads CASSRQDPNQPQHF. The CDR3 region has the DNA TGTGCCAGCAGCCGACAGGACCCCAATCAGCCCCAGCATTTT.

Only a few counts were recorded for this clone. The chain couples TRBV25-1 to TRBJ2-6; 9 positions agree with TRBD2. The CDR3 is made up of 18 amino acids. The V gene end was trimmed by 3 bases and the J gene end by 0 bases; junction bases not matched to a gene: 6. Germline V gives CDR1 MGHDK, CDR2 SYGVNS. The CDR3 region is CASSEELAGHSGANVLTF. The DNA of the CDR3 is TGTGCCAGCAGTGAGGAACTAGCGGGTCACTCTGGGGCCAACGTCCTGACTTTC.

The rearrangement joins TRBV27 to TRBJ2-7, with 7 positions matching TRBD2. The CDR3 runs 16 residues. V shed 1 base, J shed 2 bases, and the junction held 8 bases outside the gene matches. Looked up from germline, CDR1 is MNHEY and CDR2 is SMNVEV (reference sequence). CDR3: CASSLFVLAETYEQYF. CDR3 nucleotides: TGTGCCAGCAGTTTATTTGTCCTAGCGGAGACCTACGAGCAGTACTTC.

This chain uses TRBV6-1 with TRBJ2-1; 9 bases align to TRBD2. CDR1 is MNHNS, CDR2 SASEGT, per germline. The CDR3 extends over 14 amino acids. Trimming took 7 bases from V and 5 from J; bases not matched to a gene: 6. The CDR3 sequence is CASILAGVDNEQFF. The CDR3 DNA is TGTGCCAGCATATTAGCGGGAGTCGACAATGAGCAGTTCTTC.

The J gene is TRBJ2-7, the V gene TRBV7-9; D is unresolved. The germline gives CDR1 SEHNR, CDR2 FQNEAQ (reference sequence). The ends were cut back, 4 bases at V and 9 bases at J, with 10 bases in the middle. The CDR3 totals 11 residues. Written as DNA, the CDR3 is TGTGCCAGCAGCTACGAGTATGGGCAGTACTTC. Protein product: CASSYEYGQYF.

This clone was seen only once. The V and J genes are TRBV7-8 and TRBJ1-5, with a possible D match to TRBD1 (6 bases). The V gene lost 2 bases and the J gene lost 7 bases, with 15 bases spanning the gap. The germline V gene has CDR1 SGHVS and CDR2 FQNEAQ. The CDR3 is 15 residues long. CDR3 sequence (DNA): TGTGCCAGCAGCTTACAAGGACAGTATCAGCAGCCCCAGCATTTT. Its translation: CASSLQGQYQQPQHF. Supplemented by reference TRBV7-8 and TRBJ1-5, the full variable domain reads GAGVSQSPRYKVAKRGQDVALRCDPISGHVSLFWYQQALGQGPEFLTYFQNEAQLDKSGLPSDRFFAERPEGSVSTLKIQRTQQEDSAVYLCASSLQGQYQQPQHFGDGTRLSIL.

The rearrangement links TRBV28 to TRBJ1-1; D unclear. This CDR3 region has 13 residues. Germline assignment: CDR1 MDHEN and CDR2 SYDVKM. V was clipped by 5 bases and J by 5 bases, with 12 bases between them. As DNA, the CDR3 is TGTGCCAGCAGTGCCCATCTTGGGACTGAAGCTTTCTTT. It codes for CASSAHLGTEAFF.

This chain joins TRBV18 and TRBJ1-4, with 7 nucleotides matching TRBD1. J lost 6 bases, V lost 3 bases, and 10 bases had no gene match. The germline CDR1 and CDR2 sequences are KGHSH and LQKENI. The CDR3 runs 16 residues. The CDR3 loop reads CASSPPTGTVDEKLFF. For the CDR3, the DNA is TGTGCCAGCTCACCCCCAACCGGGACAGTCGATGAAAAACTGTTTTTT.

The chain combines TRBV2 with TRBJ1-2; D gene uncertain. V was clipped by 7 bases and J by 2 bases, with 14 bases between them. This CDR3 region has 14 residues. Germline-derived CDR1 and CDR2 are SNHLY and FYNNEI. The CDR3 region has the DNA TGTGCCAGCACCCGAGGCAGTTTAAACTATGGCTACACCTTC. Translating gives CASTRGSLNYGYTF.

The chain is built from TRBV6-5 and TRBJ2-7; possible D gene TRBD1, 6 bases. Trimming took off 5 bases at V and 1 base at J, with 15 bases between the two ends. The germline V gene encodes CDR1 MNHEY and CDR2 SVGAGI. This CDR3 region has 15 residues. CDR3 bases: TGTGCCAGCAGTCCCTACCGGGACATGTCCTACGAGCAGTACTTC. Encoded protein: CASSPYRDMSYEQYF.

The genes are TRBV5-1 and TRBJ2-7; D is uncertain. CDR1 and CDR2 (germline): SGHRS, YFSETQ. The CDR3 contains 15 residues. Trimming cost V 0 bases and J 3 bases, with 13 bases left between them. The DNA for the CDR3 is TGCGCCAGCAGCTTGGGGACGGGCAGAATCTACGAGCAGTACTTC. Translating it yields CASSLGTGRIYEQYF. Together with reference TRBV5-1 and TRBJ2-7, the CDR3 gives the full variable domain: KAGVTQTPRYLIKTRGQQVTLSCSPISGHRSVSWYQQTPGQGLQFLFEYFSETQRNKGNFPGRFSGRQFSNSRSEMNVSTLELGDSALYLCASSLGTGRIYEQYFGPGTRLTVT.

The chain employs TRBV4-2 and TRBJ2-1; the match to TRBD2 covers 9 bases. Unmatched junction bases numbered 7, after V lost 4 bases and J lost 3 bases. This CDR3 has 16 residues. Per the germline V gene, CDR1 is LGHNA and CDR2 is YNFKEQ. CDR3 DNA sequence: TGTGCCAGCAGCCTCTCGGGGCGGGAGGGCTACAATGAGCAGTTCTTC. It codes for CASSLSGREGYNEQFF.